This T cell receptor beta chain comes out of a study of T cell responses to AZD1222 COVID-19 vaccine (TCRdb year 2021). Notes on the research overall: AZD1222 recipients whose second dose came at about 4 weeks and those whose second dose came at about 12 weeks were combined into one group, since spike-specific TCR depth and breadth did not differ between the two schedules. A total of about 230 trial participants underwent TCR sequencing, of whom about 200 received two doses of AZD1222 and 26 received two doses of the MenACWY control vaccine. Trial participants were enrolled by age into subgroups of 18-55, 56-69 and 70-plus years, and around 150, 29 and 61 TCR-sequenced participants, respectively, were included in these subgroups. Here is what the overall study found, with its caveats: Participants were mostly white British and included more females than males, and it was suggested by the authors that clonal diversity may have been underestimated. Because no day 14 peak-response samples were available, repertoires were characterized only after the peak T cell response. Only five to seven AZD1222 recipients were SARS-CoV-2 seropositive at baseline, limiting conclusions about previously exposed vaccinees. After two AZD1222 doses, spike-specific TCR breadth and depth were significantly higher than at day 0 and than in MenACWY recipients. Reportedly, close to half of the unique spike-specific TCRs recognized epitopes lying outside the regions that are mutated in the B.1.351 and B.1.1.7 variants. CD4 TCRs associated with the vaccine covered the entire spike protein, and the dominant responses were in regions 160-218 and 743-854. The 56-69-year group was small, and its depth increase did not reach significance, likely because of low power.

The CDR3 regions of human TCRbeta chains were analyzed by immunosequencing. In the authors' own workflow: TCRs in the repertoires were compared against a reference library of SARS-CoV-2-specific TCRs that had been generated with the MIRA antigen-specificity platform. Breadth was defined as the fraction of unique TCRs that were SARS-CoV-2-associated, and depth was defined as the fraction of total T cells that were SARS-CoV-2-associated. Using the MIRA data, each spike-specific TCR was assigned both to the spike region to which the TCR was reactive and to a CD4 or CD8 class. Log10-transformed breadth and depth values were compared by one-way ANOVA with Sidak's multiple comparisons tests. Held by TCRdb, this immuneACCESS table contains in-frame sequences only and omits some clones. Under half of the omission traces to an unresolved V gene where checked; the cause of the rest is unknown. V and J calls and clone size follow that table, whereas D and trimming were derived from the DNA. In all, the sample holds around 97,000 clones, and 80% to 90% of those were seen once. The leading ten clones occupy 20% to 25% of the sample.

The sample's time point label, decoded: baseline before first vaccination. Vaccinee samples came from UK trials COV001 and COV002, including a single-blind randomized controlled phase 2/3 trial of AZD1222 (ChAdOx1 nCoV-19) in healthy adults. For TCRbeta chain sequencing, PBMC samples were collected from trial participants at day 0 and at day 28 after the second dose. From a lookup of the germline V gene, CDR1 and CDR2 are MNHEY and SVGAGI. CDR3 length: 14 amino acids, cysteine to phenylalanine. The kept DNA is CDR3 alone, 42 bases in frame from the first base. At the junction V is shortened by 5 bases and J by 7 bases; bases outside the gene matches: 8. In the case of this clone: Its antigen specificity is not known. The sample holds no much larger clone one base away, and base qualities are not on file.

Recombination joined TRBV6-5 with TRBJ2-1; 7 middle bases align to TRBD2. The TCR originated in an adult in good health. The sample was peripheral blood, taken on day 0 of AZD1222 vaccination. CDR3 reads: CASSPLLALNEQFF. The bases read TGTGCCAGCAGTCCGCTACTAGCGCTAAATGAGCAGTTCTTC.